These T cell receptor beta chains were read from a single sample in a study of PD-1 blockade in classical Hodgkin lymphoma. This table comes from immunoSEQ multiplex PCR, and its TCRdb copy is limited to in-frame clones, with some not included. The sample carries tens of thousands of clones, about 85% recorded once. Sequences were derived from peripheral blood mononuclear cells (PBMCs), sampled before the fourth cycle of nivolumab. These TCRs come from a human donor with classical Hodgkin lymphoma. CDR3s include the opening cysteine and the closing phenylalanine or tryptophan. The D gene is left open where the match is weak. A clone size is listed for some rows: how often the clone was seen (once, few, many), or a class if it is expanded.

CDR3 DNA: TGTGCCAGCAGTGACCCCGGCTGGACGGCCCGTGGCTACACCTTC
CDR3 protein: CASSDPGWTARGYTF
V gene: TRBV6-1
D gene: .
J gene: TRBJ1-2
clone size: .

CDR3 DNA: TGCGCCAGCAGCCTGACAGGGGACTCACCCCTCCACTTT
CDR3 protein: CASSLTGDSPLHF
V gene: TRBV5-1
D gene: TRBD1
J gene: TRBJ1-6
clone size: .

CDR3 DNA: TGTGCCAGCAGCTTTGGGGATTTAGGGCCCCAGCATTTT
CDR3 protein: CASSFGDLGPQHF
V gene: TRBV7-9
D gene: .
J gene: TRBJ1-5
clone size: .

CDR3 DNA: TGCGCCAGCAGCTTCTCAGGGAACACCGGGGAGCTGTTTTTT
CDR3 protein: CASSFSGNTGELFF
V gene: TRBV5-1
D gene: .
J gene: TRBJ2-2
clone size: .

CDR3 DNA: TGCGCCAGCAGCCAATGGGAGACCCAAAACATTCAGTACTTC
CDR3 protein: CASSQWETQNIQYF
V gene: TRBV4-1
D gene: .
J gene: TRBJ2-4
clone size: .

CDR3 DNA: TGCGCCAGCAGCCAGGAGACAGGCTCTAATGAAAAACTGTTTTTT
CDR3 protein: CASSQETGSNEKLFF
V gene: TRBV5-1
D gene: .
J gene: TRBJ1-4
clone size: .

CDR3 DNA: TGTGCCAGCAGTTATGACCCATCCCGCCGCGCAGATACGCAGTATTTT
CDR3 protein: CASSYDPSRRADTQYF
V gene: TRBV6-5
D gene: .
J gene: TRBJ2-3
clone size: .

CDR3 DNA: TGTGCCAGCAGTCCGAGGGACATTTCCTACGAGCAGTACTTC
CDR3 protein: CASSPRDISYEQYF
V gene: TRBV6-6
D gene: .
J gene: TRBJ2-7
clone size: .

CDR3 DNA: TGTGCCAGCAGTGACACATTCAGGGGCACCGGGGAGCTGTTTTTT
CDR3 protein: CASSDTFRGTGELFF
V gene: TRBV6-4
D gene: .
J gene: TRBJ2-2
clone size: .

CDR3 DNA: TGTGCCAGCAGATCATTTGGGACACGGACCGAAAAACTGTTTTTT
CDR3 protein: CASRSFGTRTEKLFF
V gene: TRBV11-2
D gene: .
J gene: TRBJ1-4
clone size: .

CDR3 DNA: TGCGCCAGCAGCCTGACACAGGGGACCGCATATGGCTACACCTTC
CDR3 protein: CASSLTQGTAYGYTF
V gene: TRBV4-1
D gene: TRBD1
J gene: TRBJ1-2
clone size: .

CDR3 DNA: TGCGCCAGCAGCTTGGTCGGGGGGAGCACAGATACGCAGTATTTT
CDR3 protein: CASSLVGGSTDTQYF
V gene: TRBV5-1
D gene: TRBD2
J gene: TRBJ2-3
clone size: once

CDR3 DNA: TGTGCCAGCAGCCCCGGCTCAGCCAACTCTGGGGCCAACGTCCTGACTTTC
CDR3 protein: CASSPGSANSGANVLTF
V gene: TRBV5-4
D gene: .
J gene: TRBJ2-6
clone size: .

CDR3 DNA: TGTGCCAGCAGCGAGGGCAACTATGGCTACACCTTC
CDR3 protein: CASSEGNYGYTF
V gene: TRBV7-9
D gene: .
J gene: TRBJ1-2
clone size: .

CDR3 DNA: TGTGCCAGCAGCGCGACAAGAAACACTGAAGCTTTCTTT
CDR3 protein: CASSATRNTEAFF
V gene: TRBV7-7
D gene: .
J gene: TRBJ1-1
clone size: .

CDR3 DNA: TGTGCCAGCAGGGGGCAGCGCTGGGACTATGGCTACACCTTC
CDR3 protein: CASRGQRWDYGYTF
V gene: TRBV28
D gene: .
J gene: TRBJ1-2
clone size: few

CDR3 DNA: TGCGCCAGCAGCTTCTCGGTTCAGGGTGGTTCACCCCTCCACTTT
CDR3 protein: CASSFSVQGGSPLHF
V gene: TRBV5-1
D gene: .
J gene: TRBJ1-6
clone size: .

CDR3 DNA: TGTGCCAGCAGCCCCGGACGTAATCCCAGCTCCTATAATTCACCCCTCCACTTT
CDR3 protein: CASSPGRNPSSYNSPLHF
V gene: TRBV7-9
D gene: .
J gene: TRBJ1-6
clone size: .

CDR3 DNA: TGTGCCAGCAGCTCCCTAGGGCGGGAGGAAGGAGATACGCAGTATTTT
CDR3 protein: CASSSLGREEGDTQYF
V gene: TRBV5-6
D gene: TRBD2
J gene: TRBJ2-3
clone size: .

CDR3 DNA: TGCGCCAGCAGCTTTCAGGGGTGGGGGAACACCGGGGAGCTGTTTTTT
CDR3 protein: CASSFQGWGNTGELFF
V gene: TRBV5-1
D gene: .
J gene: TRBJ2-2
clone size: .

CDR3 DNA: TGTGCCAGCACCTCCGGGACCCCCGGATACGAGCAGTACTTC
CDR3 protein: CASTSGTPGYEQYF
V gene: TRBV6-5
D gene: .
J gene: TRBJ2-7
clone size: .

CDR3 DNA: TGTGCCAGCAGCTCTAGCGGGGGCTCCTACGAGCAGTACTTC
CDR3 protein: CASSSSGGSYEQYF
V gene: TRBV7-9
D gene: TRBD2
J gene: TRBJ2-7
clone size: .

CDR3 DNA: TGTGCCAGCAGCCCCGGTCTTGGCTCCTACGAGCAGTACTTC
CDR3 protein: CASSPGLGSYEQYF
V gene: TRBV5-6
D gene: .
J gene: TRBJ2-7
clone size: few

CDR3 DNA: TGTGCCAGCAGGGACAGCGCCATCTCCTACGAGCAGTACTTC
CDR3 protein: CASRDSAISYEQYF
V gene: TRBV28
D gene: .
J gene: TRBJ2-7
clone size: .

CDR3 DNA: TGTGCCAGCAGCCCTACAGGGGGAGGGTCTGAAGCTTTCTTT
CDR3 protein: CASSPTGGGSEAFF
V gene: TRBV6-5
D gene: TRBD1
J gene: TRBJ1-1
clone size: .

CDR3 DNA: TGTGCCAGCAGTTACGGGTCCTTGGGCTCTGGAAACACCATATATTTT
CDR3 protein: CASSYGSLGSGNTIYF
V gene: TRBV6-5
D gene: .
J gene: TRBJ1-3
clone size: .

CDR3 DNA: TGTGCCTGGAAGCGGACAGCCCTAAGCTCTGGAAACACCATATATTTT
CDR3 protein: CAWKRTALSSGNTIYF
V gene: TRBV30
D gene: .
J gene: TRBJ1-3
clone size: .

CDR3 DNA: TGCGCCAGCAGCGCCCAGGGTAGCAATGAGCAGTTCTTC
CDR3 protein: CASSAQGSNEQFF
V gene: TRBV5-1
D gene: .
J gene: TRBJ2-1
clone size: .

CDR3 DNA: TGTGCCAGCAGAACCCTACAAGCTGGTCAGGCTGAAGCTTTCTTT
CDR3 protein: CASRTLQAGQAEAFF
V gene: TRBV27
D gene: .
J gene: TRBJ1-1
clone size: .

CDR3 DNA: TGTGCCAGCAGTTACCAGACTTTAGGGGAGCTGTTTTTT
CDR3 protein: CASSYQTLGELFF
V gene: TRBV6-5
D gene: .
J gene: TRBJ2-2
clone size: .

CDR3 DNA: TGCGCCAGCGGGGGACAGGGGACAGATACGCAGTATTTT
CDR3 protein: CASGGQGTDTQYF
V gene: TRBV5-1
D gene: TRBD1
J gene: TRBJ2-3
clone size: once

CDR3 DNA: TGTGCCAGCAGTTACGATGCTACTGGGGCCAACGTCCTGACTTTC
CDR3 protein: CASSYDATGANVLTF
V gene: TRBV6-5
D gene: .
J gene: TRBJ2-6
clone size: .

CDR3 DNA: TGCGCCAGCAATAGGGAAAACGGGGGGTTAGACGGCTACACCTTC
CDR3 protein: CASNRENGGLDGYTF
V gene: TRBV5-1
D gene: .
J gene: TRBJ1-2
clone size: .

CDR3 DNA: TGTGCCACCAGCAGAGATCGGGACAGGCTGGATACGCAGTATTTT
CDR3 protein: CATSRDRDRLDTQYF
V gene: TRBV15
D gene: TRBD1
J gene: TRBJ2-3
clone size: .

CDR3 DNA: TGCAGCGTTGAAGATGCCTGGACGGCGGGCGGCAGACGGGAGCAGTACTTC
CDR3 protein: CSVEDAWTAGGRREQYF
V gene: TRBV29-1
D gene: .
J gene: TRBJ2-7
clone size: .

CDR3 DNA: TGTGCCAGCAGCTTGGCGGTTCCTAGCTTAGCCCCCTACTTC
CDR3 protein: CASSLAVPSLAPYF
V gene: TRBV5-1
D gene: .
J gene: TRBJ2-5
clone size: .

CDR3 DNA: TGTGCCAGCAGTTACCCGGGGGGAGGCACAGATACGCAGTATTTT
CDR3 protein: CASSYPGGGTDTQYF
V gene: TRBV6-5
D gene: TRBD2
J gene: TRBJ2-3
clone size: .

CDR3 DNA: TGTGCCAGCAGTGGGGTAAGGAACACTGAAGCTTTCTTT
CDR3 protein: CASSGVRNTEAFF
V gene: TRBV7-9
D gene: .
J gene: TRBJ1-1
clone size: .

CDR3 DNA: TGTGCCAGCAGCGAAGGCGGCGACGGCTATGGCTACACCTTC
CDR3 protein: CASSEGGDGYGYTF
V gene: TRBV9
D gene: .
J gene: TRBJ1-2
clone size: .

CDR3 DNA: TGTGCCAGTAGTATAGGAGGGGCGAGCAATCAGCCCCAGCATTTT
CDR3 protein: CASSIGGASNQPQHF
V gene: TRBV19
D gene: .
J gene: TRBJ1-5
clone size: few

CDR3 DNA: TGTGCCAGTAGTCCCCGGACAGGGGGAACTCAGGAGACCCAGTACTTC
CDR3 protein: CASSPRTGGTQETQYF
V gene: TRBV19
D gene: TRBD1
J gene: TRBJ2-5
clone size: .

CDR3 DNA: TGTGCCAGCAGCTTAGGTTTGGGTCTCGCCGGGGAGCTGTTTTTT
CDR3 protein: CASSLGLGLAGELFF
V gene: TRBV7-2
D gene: .
J gene: TRBJ2-2
clone size: .

CDR3 DNA: TGTGCCAGCAGCTTACTAGCGGGCCACACCGGGGAGCTGTTTTTT
CDR3 protein: CASSLLAGHTGELFF
V gene: TRBV11-2
D gene: TRBD2
J gene: TRBJ2-2
clone size: .

CDR3 DNA: TGCGCCAGCAGCCCGAAGGGGACAGGGCCCAATGAGCAGTTCTTC
CDR3 protein: CASSPKGTGPNEQFF
V gene: TRBV4-1
D gene: TRBD1
J gene: TRBJ2-1
clone size: .

CDR3 DNA: TGCGCCAGCAGGAGGGAATCCGGGGTAACGTACGAGCAGTACTTC
CDR3 protein: CASRRESGVTYEQYF
V gene: TRBV5-1
D gene: .
J gene: TRBJ2-7
clone size: .

CDR3 DNA: TGTGCCAGCACCCTACATGCAACTAATGAAAAACTGTTTTTT
CDR3 protein: CASTLHATNEKLFF
V gene: TRBV6-5
D gene: .
J gene: TRBJ1-4
clone size: .

CDR3 DNA: TGTGCCAGCAGGTTCGCAGGTTTAAATCAGCCCCAGCATTTT
CDR3 protein: CASRFAGLNQPQHF
V gene: TRBV28
D gene: .
J gene: TRBJ1-5
clone size: .

CDR3 DNA: TGCGCCAGCAGCTTGGACGGGTTAGTGGAGGAAAAACTGTTTTTT
CDR3 protein: CASSLDGLVEEKLFF
V gene: TRBV5-1
D gene: .
J gene: TRBJ1-4
clone size: .

CDR3 DNA: TGTGCCAGCAGCCTCAGAGGGGGAGGGGGCGCTTTCTTT
CDR3 protein: CASSLRGGGGAFF
V gene: TRBV11-2
D gene: TRBD1
J gene: TRBJ1-1
clone size: once

CDR3 DNA: TGTGCCAGCAGTGAGGGACAGGGGTTCTATGGCTACACCTTC
CDR3 protein: CASSEGQGFYGYTF
V gene: TRBV6-1
D gene: TRBD1
J gene: TRBJ1-2
clone size: .

CDR3 DNA: TGTGCCAGCAGTTACTCGTTAGCGGGGAATGAGCAGTTCTTC
CDR3 protein: CASSYSLAGNEQFF
V gene: TRBV6-6
D gene: TRBD2
J gene: TRBJ2-1
clone size: once

CDR3 DNA: TGTGCCTTTAGTGGAGGGAGGGATACGATCTACGAGCAGTACTTC
CDR3 protein: CAFSGGRDTIYEQYF
V gene: TRBV30
D gene: TRBD2
J gene: TRBJ2-7
clone size: .

CDR3 DNA: TGTGCCAGCAGCTTAGCGCGAGCGGGGGCAGATACGCAGTATTTT
CDR3 protein: CASSLARAGADTQYF
V gene: TRBV7-9
D gene: TRBD2
J gene: TRBJ2-3
clone size: .

CDR3 DNA: TGTGCCAGTAGGTCTCGGGGTGCAGGAAACACTGAAGCTTTCTTT
CDR3 protein: CASRSRGAGNTEAFF
V gene: TRBV19
D gene: .
J gene: TRBJ1-1
clone size: few